A single sample is the source of the 31 T cell receptor beta chains below, sequenced in a study of cytomegalovirus exposure and HLA in healthy donors (dated by TCRdb to the late 2010s). Receptors were amplified or captured by the immunoSEQ multiplex PCR assay. For the multiplex PCR, a mixture combining 60 forward primers for TCR Vbeta segments and 13 reverse primers for TCR Jbeta segments was used. TCRdb mirrors the immuneACCESS table, restricted to in-frame sequences. Some clones are absent from its copies; in checked studies, under half trace to an unresolved V gene, and the reason for the others is unknown. A total of more than 85,000 clones appear in this sample, just under 70% of them only once. In total, the top ten clones hold about 5% of the sample. Sequencing input: PBMCs. These receptors were taken from a woman in her 70s in good health and CMV-seropositive.

The chain carries TRBV7-8 and TRBJ2-2, with 14 bases identical to TRBD2. The CDR3 runs 22 residues. Germline loops: CDR1 SGHVS, CDR2 FQNEAQ. V trimming: 3 bases; J trimming: 2 bases; junction bases outside the gene matches: 17. The CDR3 sequence: CASSFSSVPGLAGAKNTGELFF. The CDR3 bases are TGTGCCAGCAGCTTCTCATCGGTCCCGGGACTAGCGGGGGCCAAAAACACCGGGGAGCTGTTTTTT.

Turning to this clone: This sample includes further DNA sequences coding for the same CDR3. V is TRBV29-1 and J is TRBJ1-1; D gene unclear. Trimming left V 4 bases short and J 1 base short, with 10 bases between. Germline V CDR1 and CDR2: SQVTM, ANQGSEA. The CDR3 extends over 13 amino acids. CDR3 amino acids: CSVGRQENTEAFF. The CDR3 bases are TGCAGCGTTGGAAGGCAGGAGAACACTGAAGCTTTCTTT.

The rearrangement uses TRBV9 and TRBJ2-7, with 13 bases matching TRBD2. The CDR3 totals 15 residues. In germline, CDR1 is SGDLS, CDR2 YYNGEE. J was trimmed by 4 bases and V by 0 bases; bases with no gene match: 1. DNA of the CDR3: TGTGCCAGCAGCGTAGGGACTAGCGGGGGTTACGAGCAGTACTTC. Residues: CASSVGTSGGYEQYF.

With regard to this clone: Other nucleotide sequences in the sample specify the same CDR3. The chain couples TRBV6-5 to TRBJ1-1; D is possibly TRBD1 (6 bases). The CDR3 spans 13 residues. With 6 bases removed from V and 2 bases from J, the gap between germline ends came to 10 bases. Germline CDR1 reads MNHEY; CDR2 reads SVGAGI. The CDR3 nucleotides are TGTGCCAGCAGCCAGACAGGAAACACTGAAGCTTTCTTT. Translation gives CASSQTGNTEAFF.

The chain carries TRBV11-2 and TRBJ1-5; D possibly corresponds to TRBD1 (5 bases). The CDR3 runs to 14 residues. Per the germline V gene, CDR1 is SGHAT and CDR2 is FQNNGV. Trimming stripped 1 base from V and 6 bases from J, with 10 bases between. The CDR3 DNA sequence: TGTGCCAGCAGCTTAGGTAGGACACGTCAGCCCCAGCATTTT. It specifies CASSLGRTRQPQHF.

The genes are TRBV7-2 and TRBJ2-5, with 7 positions matching TRBD2. The CDR3 is made up of 16 amino acids. From germline, CDR1 is SGHTA and CDR2 FQGNSA. With 5 bases clipped from V and 4 bases from J, the junction kept 13 bases outside the gene matches. The CDR3 region is CASSVLAVHQGETQYF. The CDR3 DNA reads as TGTGCCAGCAGCGTTCTAGCGGTCCATCAGGGAGAGACCCAGTACTTC.

J is TRBJ1-4 and V is TRBV19, with TRBD1 matching 9 bases. Unmatched junction bases numbered 7, after V lost 3 bases and J lost 8 bases. The germline V gene has CDR1 LNHDA and CDR2 SQIVND (reference sequence). This CDR3 is 15 amino acids long. Written as DNA, the CDR3 is TGTGCCAGTAGTATCCCGGGACAGGGAGGAGAAAAACTGTTTTTT. Translation: CASSIPGQGGEKLFF.

This chain uses TRBV6-5 with TRBJ2-5, with D possibly being TRBD1 (6 bases). The CDR3 totals 15 residues. CDR1 is MNHEY and CDR2 is SVGAGI in the germline V gene. Between the trimmed V and J ends, which lost 8 bases and 5 bases, there was a span of 21 bases. The CDR3 protein is CASGTGTLEGETQYF. In DNA form, the CDR3 reads TGTGCCAGCGGGACCGGGACACTCGAGGGGGAGACCCAGTACTTC.

The chain uses TRBV11-1 and TRBJ1-1; a possible D gene is TRBD1 (5 bases). V was clipped by 2 bases and J by 7 bases, with 8 bases between them. Germline assignment: CDR1 SGHAT and CDR2 FQDESV (reference sequence). There are 12 residues in the CDR3. The CDR3 reads CASSLYDSEAFF. The CDR3 DNA is TGTGCCAGCAGCTTATATGACAGTGAAGCTTTCTTT.

The sample holds a few counts of this clone. The gene calls are TRBV10-3 and TRBJ2-7; D is possibly TRBD2 (7 bases). Trimming took 9 bases from V and 0 from J, leaving 15 bases between them. CDR1 ENHRY and CDR2 SYGVKD come from the germline V gene. The CDR3 covers 14 residues. The CDR3 here is CAMAGGRSSYEQYF. CDR3 bases: TGTGCCATGGCCGGGGGGCGTTCCTCCTACGAGCAGTACTTC.

This clone turned up a few times. The chain uses TRBV7-9 and TRBJ2-5; TRBD1 agrees at 7 bases. V shed 4 bases, J shed 5 bases, and the junction held 13 bases outside the gene matches. From germline, CDR1 is SEHNR and CDR2 FQNEAQ (reference sequence). The CDR3 length is 16 residues. In DNA, the CDR3 is TGTGCCAGCAGCTACCCGGCGACAGGGAGTTCGGAGACCCAGTACTTC. Protein product: CASSYPATGSSETQYF.

This rearrangement joins TRBV7-6 to TRBJ2-3, with 8 bases identical to TRBD2. CDR3 length: 16 residues. V gave up 4 bases and J gave up 2 bases; unmatched junction bases: 8. Germline assignment: CDR1 SGHVS and CDR2 FNYEAQ. This chain's CDR3 is CASSYSPGGDTDTQYF. The CDR3 DNA reads TGTGCCAGCAGCTACTCCCCGGGGGGGGACACAGATACGCAGTATTTT.

This clone has a handful of counts. V and J are TRBV6-5 and TRBJ2-5, with 9 bases lining up with TRBD2. The trim removed 5 bases at V and 5 bases at J, leaving 9 bases unmatched. The CDR3 covers 15 residues. CDR1 is MNHEY and CDR2 is SVGAGI in the germline V gene. Here the CDR3 DNA reads TGTGCCAGCAGTAGAAATAGCGGGGGTGGGGAGACCCAGTACTTC. This encodes CASSRNSGGGETQYF.

This chain uses TRBV7-9 with TRBJ2-7, with D possibly matching TRBD1 (6 bases). Germline values: CDR1 SEHNR, CDR2 FQNEAQ (reference sequence). Trimming took 2 bases from V and 6 from J, leaving 17 bases between them. The CDR3 is 15 residues long. CDR3 nucleotides: TGTGCCAGCAGCTTAAGTGCTGCAAGGGGGTTCGAGCAGTACTTC. Protein product: CASSLSAARGFEQYF.

The chain combines TRBV7-3 with TRBJ1-2; TRBD1 aligns across 7 bases. The CDR3 sequence is 13 residues long. Unmatched junction bases numbered 3, after V lost 5 bases and J lost 3 bases. The germline V gene has CDR1 SGHTA and CDR2 FQGTGA. DNA of the CDR3: TGTGCCAGCAGCAAAGACAGGGACTATGGCTACACCTTC. The encoded protein is CASSKDRDYGYTF.

J is TRBJ2-2 and V is TRBV29-1; D might be TRBD1 (6 bases). The CDR3 length is 14 residues. Trimming stripped 3 bases from V and 3 bases from J, with 11 bases between. The germline gives CDR1 SQVTM, CDR2 ANQGSEA. CDR3 in amino acids: CSVDSGVYTGELFF. The CDR3, as DNA: TGCAGCGTTGATTCAGGGGTGTACACCGGGGAGCTGTTTTTT.

In its sample, this clone was seen a few times. The chain links TRBV2 to TRBJ1-4; the match to TRBD1 covers 7 bases. V was clipped by 5 bases and J by 0 bases; unmatched bases: 6. Germline V gene data show CDR1 as SNHLY and CDR2 as FYNNEI. The CDR3 length is 16 residues. The CDR3: CASSIRQGSTNEKLFF. In nucleotides, the CDR3 is TGTGCCAGCAGTATACGACAGGGATCAACTAATGAAAAACTGTTTTTT.

This chain links TRBV18 with TRBJ2-7; 12 bases fit TRBD1. The junction had 8 bases not matched to a gene; V was cut back by 4 bases and J by 1 base. The CDR3 runs 17 residues. From germline, CDR1 is KGHSH and CDR2 LQKENI. The DNA for the CDR3 is TGTGCCAGCTCACTCGGGGGACAGGGGGCGCGGTCCTACGAGCAGTACTTC. Its protein is CASSLGGQGARSYEQYF.

The chain recombines TRBV30 with TRBJ1-5; D call uncertain. The CDR3 is 13 residues long. Trimming left V 0 bases short and J 4 bases short, with 7 bases between. CDR1 GTSNPN and CDR2 SVGIG come from the germline V gene (reference sequence). The CDR3 region is CAWSVTRNQPQHF. The CDR3 DNA reads as TGTGCCTGGAGTGTGACACGGAATCAGCCCCAGCATTTT. Full variable domain (missing parts from reference TRBV30 and TRBJ1-5): SQTIHQWPATLVQPVGSPLSLECTVEGTSNPNLYWYRQAAGRGLQLLFYSVGIGQISSEVPQNLSASRPQDRQFILSSKKLLLSDSGFYLCAWSVTRNQPQHFGDGTRLSIL.

The chain employs TRBV27 and TRBJ2-5; 8 nucleotides line up with TRBD2. The J segment lost 2 bases and the V segment lost 3 bases, leaving 5 bases of the junction unmatched. The CDR3 sequence is 15 residues long. Germline loops: CDR1 MNHEY, CDR2 SMNVEV (reference sequence). The CDR3 bases are TGTGCCAGCAGTTTCGGGGGGGGCCTTCAAGAGACCCAGTACTTC. It translates to CASSFGGGLQETQYF.

This clone appeared once. The J gene is TRBJ2-3, the V gene TRBV9; D is unresolved. This CDR3 comprises 13 residues. Deletions cut 4 bases from V and 1 base from J, with 7 bases between. CDR1 and CDR2 from the germline V gene are SGDLS and YYNGEE. CDR3 sequence reads: CASSRQGTDTQYF. The CDR3, as DNA: TGTGCCAGCAGCCGGCAGGGCACAGATACGCAGTATTTT.

This chain joins TRBV7-6 and TRBJ2-5; the D is unclear. Trimming stripped 0 bases from V and 5 bases from J, with 7 bases between. The length of the CDR3 is 13 residues. Germline V gives CDR1 SGHVS, CDR2 FNYEAQ. CDR3: CASSLALFETQYF. For the CDR3, the DNA is TGTGCCAGCAGCTTAGCCCTATTTGAGACCCAGTACTTC.

The gene calls are TRBV7-2 and TRBJ2-7; D might be TRBD1 (5 bases). Deletions cut 1 base from V and 0 bases from J, with 10 bases between. Germline V CDR1 and CDR2: SGHTA, FQGNSA. This CDR3 comprises 15 residues. This chain's CDR3 is CASSLDRQSSYEQYF. The CDR3 region has the DNA TGTGCCAGCAGCTTAGATCGACAGAGCTCCTACGAGCAGTACTTC. The full variable domain, its missing parts supplied by reference TRBV7-2 and TRBJ2-7, is GAGVSQSPSNKVTEKGKDVELRCDPISGHTALYWYRQSLGQGLEFLIYFQGNSAPDKSGLPSDRFSAERTGGSVSTLTIQRTQQEDSAVYLCASSLDRQSSYEQYFGPGTRLTVT.

This chain uses TRBV19 with TRBJ1-1; weak D call: TRBD1 (5 bases). The CDR3 sequence is 13 residues long. The germline V and J ends were trimmed by 11 bases and 3 bases, with 16 bases remaining between them. Germline V gives CDR1 LNHDA, CDR2 SQIVND (reference sequence). DNA for the CDR3: TGTGCCGCATCTCAGGGATCGTACACTGAAGCTTTCTTT. Encoded protein: CAASQGSYTEAFF.

The chain joins TRBV5-4 to TRBJ2-3; 14 bases line up with TRBD2. This CDR3 has 16 residues. The V segment lost 4 bases and the J segment 5 bases; nucleotides outside the gene matches: 6. Germline assignment: CDR1 SGHNT and CDR2 YYREEE (reference sequence). CDR3 residues: CASSPSTSGGVDTQYF. The DNA for the CDR3 is TGTGCCAGCAGCCCGTCGACTAGCGGGGGGGTAGATACGCAGTATTTT.

The DNA of the CDR3 is TGTGCCAGTAGTATAGGGGGGAGGGCCACTGAAGCTTTCTTT. Translation gives CASSIGGRATEAFF. The chain recombines TRBV19 with TRBJ1-1; weak D call: TRBD1 (5 bases). The CDR3 is 14 residues long. Trimming removed 1 base from V and 4 bases from J, with 10 bases in between. CDR1 and CDR2 from the germline V gene are LNHDA and SQIVND (reference sequence).

The rearrangement joins TRBV5-1 to TRBJ2-1; no definite D call. The CDR3 covers 16 residues. V gave up 0 bases and J gave up 0 bases, with 10 bases separating them. The germline gives CDR1 SGHRS, CDR2 YFSETQ. The CDR3 bases are TGCGCCAGCAGCTTGGACAGTCTTAGCTCCTACAATGAGCAGTTCTTC. It specifies CASSLDSLSSYNEQFF.

This chain joins TRBV2 and TRBJ2-3; 8 positions agree with TRBD2. Germline V gene sequence: CDR1 SNHLY, CDR2 FYNNEI. V lost 4 bases, J lost 5 bases, and 11 bases stayed unmatched. The CDR3 is 16 amino acids. Written as DNA, the CDR3 is TGTGCCAGCAGTGCCGGGGGGGGGCTAGCGGTAGATACGCAGTATTTT. Translating gives CASSAGGGLAVDTQYF.

CDR3: CAWRPRTGISTEAFF. Written as DNA, the CDR3 is TGTGCCTGGAGGCCCCGGACGGGAATCTCCACTGAAGCTTTCTTT. V and J are TRBV30 and TRBJ1-1, with no clear D. CDR1 and CDR2 from the germline V gene are GTSNPN and SVGIG (reference sequence). The V end was cut by 3 bases, the J end by 4 bases, with 18 bases between. The CDR3 covers 15 residues.

The chain is built from TRBV6-1 and TRBJ1-2; 10 bases align to TRBD1. After removal of 6 bases from V and 3 bases from J, the junction contained 7 bases not matched to a gene. Germline V CDR1 and CDR2: MNHNS, SASEGT. The CDR3 covers 15 residues. The DNA of the CDR3 is TGTGCCAGCAGCGGGGGAGGGACAGGGGACTATGGCTACACCTTC. Its translation is CASSGGGTGDYGYTF.

The chain joins TRBV19 to TRBJ1-6; 9 bases map to TRBD1. V trimming: 5 bases; J trimming: 10 bases; junction bases outside the gene matches: 6. Germline CDR1 is LNHDA and CDR2 is SQIVND (reference sequence). This CDR3 contains 14 residues. This CDR3 reads CASSPGTGPSPLHF. The CDR3 DNA sequence: TGTGCCAGTAGTCCCGGGACAGGGCCGTCACCCCTCCACTTT.